The present entry profiles one T cell receptor beta chain with its context. The specificity of this receptor is unknown. Within one base of it there is no much larger clone, and no base qualities were kept. The CDR3 covers 14 residues, taking in both the cysteine and the phenylalanine. Here the CDR3 DNA is all that survives: 42 bases in frame from base 1. CDR1 and CDR2 were assigned from the germline V gene (reference sequence) as LNHDA and SQIVND. V is pared back by 3 bases and J by 7 bases, with 15 bases lying between the germline termini. This entry belongs to a study of radiotherapy plus CTLA-4 blockade in lung cancer (dated 2018 in TCRdb). At the level of the whole study: Objective responses were observed in approximately 18% of enrolled patients, and disease control was achieved in less than 35%.

Library method: the immunoSEQ multiplex PCR assay. The immuneACCESS repertoire file appears here via TCRdb, limited to in-frame rearrangements. These files lack a portion of the clones; in checked studies, under half of the deficit traces to unresolved V genes, and the cause of the others is not known. The sample has 60,000 to 75,000 clones on record, around 69% of them singletons. The ten largest clones add up to 16% of the sample. Broad study findings and their caveats: Increased serum interferon-beta after radiation, together with early dynamic changes in blood T cell clones, were reported to be the strongest predictors of response. After treatment with radiotherapy and ipilimumab, TCR clones that originated in tumors expanded in peripheral blood.

Focal radiation therapy combined with CTLA-4 blockade (ipilimumab) was tested in patients with chemo-refractory metastatic non-small-cell lung cancer. The receptor was isolated from a human donor with non-small cell lung cancer whose response to radiotherapy plus ipilimumab could not be evaluated. Some clones in this sample may be carry-over from other donors' samples. The material sequenced was peripheral blood, taken from a patient treated with radiotherapy plus ipilimumab. The sequence joins TRBV19 to TRBJ1-1; there is no confident call for the D gene. For the CDR3, the sequence is CASSITGGGSEAFF. The DNA is TGTGCCAGTAGTATCACTGGCGGAGGAAGTGAAGCTTTCTTT.